Listed here is a single T cell receptor (beta chain). The data were taken from a study of blood T cells in healthy people across ages. A second PCR of 7 to 11 cycles used a sample-barcoded 5' primer and a J-beta primer mix. TCRdb used MiXCR to reprocess the 5' RACE reads, holding one entry per CDR3 protein. The data show 600,000 to 800,000 distinct CDR3 sequences, approximately 21% seen once. Germline V gene lookup returns CDR1 SGHTA and CDR2 FQGNSA. The CDR3 runs to 15 residues. The V gene lost 1 base and the J gene lost 0 bases, with 9 bases spanning the gap. The chain combines TRBV7-2 with TRBJ1-1; no clear D. This TCR came from a man aged 70-80 years in good health. The specimen was blood. In DNA, the CDR3 is TGTGCCAGCAGCTTAGTGGACGGTTTGAACACTGAAGCTTTCTTT. Protein sequence: CASSLVDGLNTEAFF.